This record looks at one T cell receptor beta chain sequence and its context. This clonotype has only a few counts. The antigen it binds to is not known. No base qualities exist here, and no much larger clone lies one base off it. Profiling of TCR beta VDJ combinations and CDR3 sequences used genomic DNA as the template. An Illumina HiSeq 2000 was the platform used for TCR repertoire sequencing. The authors' pipeline ran thus. TRBV/TRBJ rearrangement plots, CDR3 size and DJ length profiles, and Simpson's diversity index were used to assess repertoires. The immunodominant clone was defined as the most abundant DNA sequence in deep sequencing data. CDR3 amino acid sequences were checked for sharing across subjects and were also compared against the VDJdb database and published repertoires. The raw public reads went through TCRdb reprocessing: fastp at Q25, MiXCR clone calling, in-frame beta chains kept. Under each unique CDR3 protein, matching rows form one entry showing the most common genes and DNA. TCRdb, rather than the study authors, made the V and J calls. The sample has about 270,000 distinct CDR3 sequences on record, approximately 56% of them singletons. The ten largest clonotypes hold under 8.5% of the sample.

This specimen comes from a study of CD8+CD57+ T cells in acquired aplastic anemia listed by TCRdb under 2018. With respect to the entire study: DNA extracted from sorted CD4+ and CD8+ cells had a mean of about 3.3 ug, with a range of roughly 0.2 to 30 ug. The research as a whole found: Although 25 to 30 CD8+ CDR3 sequences were shared by patients and controls, these sequences appeared highly expressed in patients and within the immunodominant clones of patients. Patients and healthy controls showed no significant difference in CD8+ Simpson's diversity (P=0.060).

In the study, sorted CD4+ and CD8+ blood T cells from patients with severe aplastic anemia and from healthy subjects underwent deep sequencing of TCR repertoires. Ficoll-Paque density gradient centrifugation was used to isolate peripheral blood mononuclear cells. Before DNA extraction, CD4+ and CD8+ T cells were sorted with FACS or magnetic beads. From cysteine to phenylalanine, the CDR3 is 16 amino acids long. The entry retains the CDR3 DNA only, 48 bases that are in frame from base 1. The germline V end is reduced by 4 bases and the J end by 2 bases; junction bases left unmatched: 10. The germline V gene (reference sequence) sets CDR1 to SEHNR and CDR2 to FQNEAQ.

The receptor was derived from a human donor with severe aplastic anemia or a healthy control (not recorded which). The receptor chain draws on TRBV7-9 and TRBJ2-7, with 8 junctional bases fitting TRBD1. Sequencing used sorted CD4+, CD8+, or CD8+CD57+ T cells (not recorded which) from PBMCs. The CDR3 reads CASSSSTGTGAYEQYF. The DNA is TGTGCCAGCAGCTCCAGCACCGGGACAGGAGCCTACGAGCAGTACTTC.